The T cell receptor (beta chain) under discussion was sequenced for a study of blood T cell repertoires in COVID-19. Across the whole study: Samples representing acute and convalescent COVID-19 were sourced from the United States, Italy and Spain. Sample material is recorded as cDNA or gDNA derived from T cells, B-cell-depleted T cells, or PBMCs.

Per the authors' pipeline: Reference gene primer amplification gave nucleated cell count estimates. Produced via immunoSEQ multiplex PCR; TCRdb's table is partial and in-frame only. V, J and clone size were drawn from that table, and D and trimming were deduced from the DNA. Of some 200,000 clones in the sample, 89% were seen once. V lost 6 bases to trimming and J lost 7 bases, with 16 bases between them. CDR1 is SGHTS, CDR2 YDEGEE, per germline. CDR3 length equals 14 residues. The V call is TRBV5-8, the J call TRBJ2-2; D may be TRBD2 (6 bases). What was sequenced was peripheral blood. The sequence was collected from a woman in her 40s with acute or convalescent COVID-19. The CDR3 sequence: CASKPRDPLGELFF. In DNA, the CDR3 is TGTGCCAGCAAACCGCGGGACCCTCTCGGGGAGCTGTTTTTT.